This T cell receptor beta chain was obtained from a study of cytomegalovirus exposure and HLA in healthy donors. Use of 60 Vbeta and 13 Jbeta primers characterized the PCR. Repertoires were generated with immunoSEQ multiplex PCR, while TCRdb's copy carries only in-frame clones and drops some. The repertoire shows more than 100,000 clones; the top ten hold roughly 4%. CDR3 size: 16 residues. V lost 6 bases to trimming and J lost 1 base; unmatched junction nucleotides: 7. Germline CDR1 reads ENHRY; CDR2 reads SYGVKD. The chain combines TRBV10-3 with TRBJ2-3, with 10 bases identical to TRBD2. What was sequenced was PBMCs. The clonotype comes from a young man in good health and CMV-seronegative. The CDR3 DNA reads as TGTGCCATCAGCGCCTCTACTAGCGGGGGCACAGATACGCAGTATTTT. It codes for CAISASTSGGTDTQYF.